This TCR beta chain derives from a study of T-cell memory formation after mild COVID-19. Study as a whole: TCR clusters mostly belonged to single donors. Study-wide points: In pre-infection memory, a portion of responding clones appeared, which suggested that cross-reactive memory joined. Contracting clones from day 15 to 85 showed balanced CD4/CD8; later expanders favored CD4+.

In germline, CDR1 is SGHRS, CDR2 YFSETQ. CDR3 length equals 13 residues. V dropped 7 bases and J dropped 9 bases, with 14 bases sitting between them. TCRdb fed the 5' RACE reads into MiXCR, producing one record per CDR3 protein. The sample consists of roughly 150,000 distinct CDR3 sequences, more than 14% of them appearing once. About this clonotype: No antigen is known for it.

This chain joins TRBV5-1 and TRBJ1-6; tentatively, D is TRBD1 (5 bases). Source material: PBMCs or a T cell subset sorted from them (not recorded which). The source is an adult woman who had mild COVID-19 (a few samples of this study predate the infection). Cell type and time point are not known. Written as DNA, the CDR3 is TGCGCCAGCCACCGGGACGGGACTTCACCCCTCCACTTT. Its translation: CASHRDGTSPLHF.